Included here is one T cell receptor (beta chain) sequence, with context. Its antigen remains unknown. This entry is derived from a study of response to subunit inactivated influenza vaccine. Points from the study as a whole: Authors suggested each seasonal flu vaccination may recruit only limited numbers of new T cells.

TCRdb reprocessed the RT-PCR reads with MiXCR, giving one entry per CDR3 protein. The sample comprises more than 600,000 distinct CDR3 sequences, 15% to 20% of which are singletons, and around 9.9% rests with the top ten. This receptor was taken from a man in his forties or fifties who received an inactivated influenza vaccine. The source material was PBMCs from blood, sampled approximately 5 days after vaccination.

CDR3 sequence reads: CSVDVRGTDTQYF. The CDR3 bases are TGCAGCGTTGATGTAAGGGGCACAGATACGCAGTATTTT. The chain is built from TRBV29-1 and TRBJ2-3, with D uncertain. The CDR3 runs to 13 residues. With 3 bases removed from V and 1 base from J, the gap between germline ends came to 8 bases. CDR1 SQVTM and CDR2 ANQGSEA come from the germline V gene.